The TCR beta chain under discussion was sequenced for a study of blood T cells in healthy people across ages. Study observations and caveats: Unsorted PBMC input precluded a conclusive naive versus antigen-experienced comparison.

CDR1 is SGHTA, CDR2 FQGNSA, per germline. CDR3 length: 13 amino acids. With a J-beta primer mix and a sample-barcoded 5' primer, a second PCR ran about 7 to 12 cycles. TCRdb processed the 5' RACE reads anew with MiXCR; each CDR3 protein has one entry. This sample yields 780,000 or so distinct CDR3 sequences, of which around 25% are seen a single time; more than 3% belongs to the top ten. There are a few counts of this clonotype. Antigen specificity is unknown. This same sample was also taken into another study, of T cells of mothers and their children.

V and J are TRBV7-2 and TRBJ2-5; TRBD2 matches at 7 bases. TRBJ2-1 matches the DNA end more closely, so the J call is doubtful. Sequenced: blood. The clonotype originates from a boy younger than 18 in good health. The CDR3 sequence: CASSLRGAGEQFF. The CDR3 DNA is TGTGCCAGCAGCTTACGCGGAGCGGGGGAGCAGTTCTTC.